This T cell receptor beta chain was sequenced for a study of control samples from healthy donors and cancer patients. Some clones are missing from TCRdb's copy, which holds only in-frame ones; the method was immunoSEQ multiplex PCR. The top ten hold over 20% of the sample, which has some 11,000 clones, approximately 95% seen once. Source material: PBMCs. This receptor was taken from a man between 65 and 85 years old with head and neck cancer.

The CDR3 coding sequence is TGCGCCAGCAGTGAGTCGGGACTGGATAGGCCCCAGTACTTC. Amino acids: CASSESGLDRPQYF. V gene TRBV10-2 combines with J gene TRBJ2-5; D may be TRBD2 (6 bases). CDR1 and CDR2 (germline): WSHSY, SAAADI. V lost 0 bases, J lost 9 bases, and 14 bases lay in between. CDR3 length: 14 amino acids.